This T cell receptor beta chain was retrieved from a study of cytomegalovirus exposure and HLA in healthy donors. Study summary: In a previous analysis, about 100 million unique TCR beta sequences were found from about 179 million T cells. Overall study findings and caveats: Later, an analysis found that common viral pathogens appeared to be linked with several of the most significant clusters.

The study ran its PCR with 60 Vbeta and 13 Jbeta primers. Measured with immunoSEQ multiplex PCR; TCRdb has only the in-frame clones, and not every one. Counted here are 150,000 or so clones, approximately 77% occurring once; the ten biggest clones make up 2% to 2.5%. This CDR3 region has 15 residues. The germline V and J ends were trimmed by 1 base and 0 bases, with 13 bases remaining between them. Germline loops: CDR1 GTSNPN, CDR2 SVGIG (reference sequence). A note on this clone: Its antigen is not known.

Sequenced: PBMCs. This receptor was taken from a man in his forties or fifties in good health and CMV-seropositive. This chain joins TRBV30 and TRBJ2-7, with D unclear. This chain's CDR3 is CAWSEEISGSYEQYF. The CDR3 DNA sequence: TGTGCCTGGAGTGAAGAAATATCGGGCTCCTACGAGCAGTACTTC.